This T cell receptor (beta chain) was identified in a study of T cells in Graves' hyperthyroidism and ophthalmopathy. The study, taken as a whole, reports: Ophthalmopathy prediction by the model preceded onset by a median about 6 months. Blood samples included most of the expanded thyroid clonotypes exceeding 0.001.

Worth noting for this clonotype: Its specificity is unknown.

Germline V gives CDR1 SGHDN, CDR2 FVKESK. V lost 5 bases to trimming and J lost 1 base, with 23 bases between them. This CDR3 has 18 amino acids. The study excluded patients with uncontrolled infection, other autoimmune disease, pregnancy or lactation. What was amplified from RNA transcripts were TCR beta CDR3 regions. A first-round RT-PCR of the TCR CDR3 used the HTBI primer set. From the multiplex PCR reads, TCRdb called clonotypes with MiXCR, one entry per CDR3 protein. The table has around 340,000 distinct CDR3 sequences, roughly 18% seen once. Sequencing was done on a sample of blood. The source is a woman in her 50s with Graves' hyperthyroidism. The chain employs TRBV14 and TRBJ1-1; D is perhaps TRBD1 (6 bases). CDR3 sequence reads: CASSTDRWGITENTEAFF. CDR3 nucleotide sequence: TGTGCCAGCAGCACCGACAGGTGGGGAATTACTGAGAACACTGAAGCTTTCTTT.